This paragraph covers one TCR beta chain sequence. Its cognate antigen is unknown. The data were obtained in a study of cytomegalovirus exposure and HLA in healthy donors. The study, taken as a whole, reports: Reportedly, TCR beta sequences accurately predicted HLA-A and HLA-B alleles in most subjects. Altogether, 160 or so TCR beta chains were recorded as cytomegalovirus-associated.

The study ran its PCR with 60 Vbeta and 13 Jbeta primers. Some clones are missing from TCRdb's copy, which holds only in-frame ones; the method was immunoSEQ multiplex PCR. The sample shows some 150,000 clones, approximately 80% of them seen only once. Germline lookup yields CDR1 SGHNT and CDR2 YYREEE (reference sequence). Trimming removed 0 bases from V and 0 bases from J, with 11 bases in between. The CDR3 sequence is 16 residues long. The clonotype comes from a man younger than 30 in good health and CMV-seropositive. The chain uses TRBV5-4 and TRBJ2-3, with a possible D match to TRBD2 (5 bases). Sequencing input: PBMCs. Here the CDR3 reads CASSLEAAPSTDTQYF. The CDR3 DNA follows: TGTGCCAGCAGCTTGGAAGCGGCGCCCAGCACAGATACGCAGTATTTT.